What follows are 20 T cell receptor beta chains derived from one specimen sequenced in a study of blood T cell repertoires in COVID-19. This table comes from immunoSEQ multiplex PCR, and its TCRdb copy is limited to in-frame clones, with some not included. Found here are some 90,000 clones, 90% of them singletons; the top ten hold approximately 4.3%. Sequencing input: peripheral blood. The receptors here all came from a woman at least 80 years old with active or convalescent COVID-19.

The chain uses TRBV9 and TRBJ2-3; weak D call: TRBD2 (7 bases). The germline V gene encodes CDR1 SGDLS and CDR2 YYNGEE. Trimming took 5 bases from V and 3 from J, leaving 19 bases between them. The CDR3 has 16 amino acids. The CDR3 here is CASRPGGGGGTDTQYF. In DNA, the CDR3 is TGTGCCAGCAGACCGGGGGGCGGAGGTGGGACAGATACGCAGTATTTT.

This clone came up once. As DNA, the CDR3 is TGTGCCAGCAGCCTTGCAGTGTCCTACAATGAGCAGTTCTTC. This codes for CASSLAVSYNEQFF. The chain is built from TRBV7-2 and TRBJ2-1; D is undetermined. CDR1 and CDR2 from the germline V gene are SGHTA and FQGNSA. V dropped 5 bases and J dropped 1 base, with 9 bases sitting between them. The CDR3 sequence is 14 residues long.

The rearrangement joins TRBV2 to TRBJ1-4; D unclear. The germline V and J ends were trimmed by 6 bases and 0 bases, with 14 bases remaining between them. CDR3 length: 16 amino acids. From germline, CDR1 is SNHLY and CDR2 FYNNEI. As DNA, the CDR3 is TGTGCCAGCAGGTCTCTCAGATATGCAACTAATGAAAAACTGTTTTTT. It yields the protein CASRSLRYATNEKLFF.

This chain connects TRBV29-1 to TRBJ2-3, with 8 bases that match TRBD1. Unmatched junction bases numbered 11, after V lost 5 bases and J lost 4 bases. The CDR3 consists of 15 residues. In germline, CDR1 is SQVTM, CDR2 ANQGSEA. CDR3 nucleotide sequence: TGCAGCGTTCCTCAGGGGGCAGGGCGAGCAGATACGCAGTATTTT. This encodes CSVPQGAGRADTQYF.

CDR3 nucleotide sequence: TGTGCCAGCAGCTTGGGAGGCGCTCAGCCACAAGAGACCCAGTACTTC. Its translation is CASSLGGAQPQETQYF. The V and J genes are TRBV5-4 and TRBJ2-5; D ambiguous. Trimming pared 0 bases from V and 2 bases from J, leaving 14 bases between. The germline V gene encodes CDR1 SGHNT and CDR2 YYREEE (reference sequence). The length of the CDR3 is 16 residues.

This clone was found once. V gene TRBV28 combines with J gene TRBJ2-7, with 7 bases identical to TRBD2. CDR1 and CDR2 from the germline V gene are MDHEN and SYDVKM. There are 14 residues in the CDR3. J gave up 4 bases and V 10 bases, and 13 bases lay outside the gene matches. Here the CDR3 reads CANRRAGEGYEQYF. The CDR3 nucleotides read TGTGCCAACAGGCGGGCGGGAGAGGGGTACGAGCAGTACTTC.

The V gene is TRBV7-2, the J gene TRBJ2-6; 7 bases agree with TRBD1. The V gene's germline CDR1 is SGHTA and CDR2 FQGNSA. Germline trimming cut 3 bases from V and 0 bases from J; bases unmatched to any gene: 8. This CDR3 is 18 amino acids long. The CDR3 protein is CASSFSGTALSGANVLTF. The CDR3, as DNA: TGTGCCAGCAGCTTCTCCGGGACAGCTCTCTCTGGGGCCAACGTCCTGACTTTC.

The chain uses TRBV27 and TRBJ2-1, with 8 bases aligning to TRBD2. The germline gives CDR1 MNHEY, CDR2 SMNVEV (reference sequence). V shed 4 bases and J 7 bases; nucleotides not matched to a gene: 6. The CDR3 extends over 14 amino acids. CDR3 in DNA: TGTGCCAGCAGTTCGGGAGGGCCAAGGAATGAGCAGTTCTTC. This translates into CASSSGGPRNEQFF.

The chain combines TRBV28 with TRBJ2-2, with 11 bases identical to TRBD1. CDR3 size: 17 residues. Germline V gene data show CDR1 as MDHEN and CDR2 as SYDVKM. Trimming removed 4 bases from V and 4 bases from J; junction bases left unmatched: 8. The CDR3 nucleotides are TGTGCCAGCAGTTCGGACAGGGGGCGCGGCAGCACCGGGGAGCTGTTTTTT. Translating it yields CASSSDRGRGSTGELFF.

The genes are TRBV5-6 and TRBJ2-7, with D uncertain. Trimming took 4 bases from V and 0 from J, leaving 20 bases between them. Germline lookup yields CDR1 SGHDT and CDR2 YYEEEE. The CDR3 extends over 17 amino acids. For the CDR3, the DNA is TGTGCCAGCAGCCCCCCCCTTGGAAGCGCACGCTCCTACGAGCAGTACTTC. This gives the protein CASSPPLGSARSYEQYF.

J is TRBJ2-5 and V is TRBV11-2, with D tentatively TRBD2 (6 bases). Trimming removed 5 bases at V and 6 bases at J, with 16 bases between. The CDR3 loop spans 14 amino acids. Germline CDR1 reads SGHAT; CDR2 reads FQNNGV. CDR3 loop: CASSTSGGSKTQYF. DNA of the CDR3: TGTGCCAGCAGCACCTCCGGGGGATCGAAGACCCAGTACTTC. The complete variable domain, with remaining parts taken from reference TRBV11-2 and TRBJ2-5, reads EAGVAQSPRYKIIEKRQSVAFWCNPISGHATLYWYQQILGQGPKLLIQFQNNGVVDDSQLPKDRFSAERLKGVDSTLKIQPAKLEDSAVYLCASSTSGGSKTQYFGPGTRLLVL.

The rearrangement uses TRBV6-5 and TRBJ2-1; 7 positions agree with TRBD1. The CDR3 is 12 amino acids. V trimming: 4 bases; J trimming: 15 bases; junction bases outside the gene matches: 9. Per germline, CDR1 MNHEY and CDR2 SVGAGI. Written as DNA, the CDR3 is TGTGCCAGCAGTTCCCCACAGGGGCTTCGGTTCTTC. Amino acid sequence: CASSSPQGLRFF.

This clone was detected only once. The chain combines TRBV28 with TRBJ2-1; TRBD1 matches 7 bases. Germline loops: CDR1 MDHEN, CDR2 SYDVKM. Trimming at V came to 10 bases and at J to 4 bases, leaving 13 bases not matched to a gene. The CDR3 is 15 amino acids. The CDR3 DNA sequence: TGTGCCACTTTTGGTTTCGACAGGGTATACAATGAGCAGTTCTTC. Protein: CATFGFDRVYNEQFF.

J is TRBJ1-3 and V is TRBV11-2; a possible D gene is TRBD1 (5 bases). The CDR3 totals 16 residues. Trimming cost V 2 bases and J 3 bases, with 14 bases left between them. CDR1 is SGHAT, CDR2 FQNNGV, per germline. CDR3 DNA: TGTGCCAGCAGCTTATATCGGGGGACGAGTGGAAACACCATATATTTT. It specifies CASSLYRGTSGNTIYF.

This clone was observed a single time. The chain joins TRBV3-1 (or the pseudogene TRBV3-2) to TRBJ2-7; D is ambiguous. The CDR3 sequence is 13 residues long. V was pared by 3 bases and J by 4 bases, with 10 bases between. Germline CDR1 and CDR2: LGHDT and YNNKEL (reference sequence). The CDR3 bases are TGTGCCAGCAGCCATCAAGATACTTACGAGCAGTACTTC. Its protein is CASSHQDTYEQYF.

The CDR3 spells CASRQTSSNQPQHF. As DNA, the CDR3 is TGTGCCAGCAGACAGACCTCTAGCAATCAGCCCCAGCATTTT. The V and J genes are TRBV6-5 and TRBJ1-5; D remains ambiguous. Trimming took 6 bases from V and 0 from J, leaving 9 bases between them. CDR1 MNHEY and CDR2 SVGAGI come from the germline V gene. The CDR3 is 14 residues long.

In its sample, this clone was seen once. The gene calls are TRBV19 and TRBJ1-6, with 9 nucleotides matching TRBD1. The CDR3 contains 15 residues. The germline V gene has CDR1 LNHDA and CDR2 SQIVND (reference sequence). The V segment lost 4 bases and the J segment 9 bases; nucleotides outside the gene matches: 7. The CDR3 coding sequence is TGTGCCAGTAGTACTCATCGGGACAGGGTTTCACCCCTCCACTTT. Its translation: CASSTHRDRVSPLHF.

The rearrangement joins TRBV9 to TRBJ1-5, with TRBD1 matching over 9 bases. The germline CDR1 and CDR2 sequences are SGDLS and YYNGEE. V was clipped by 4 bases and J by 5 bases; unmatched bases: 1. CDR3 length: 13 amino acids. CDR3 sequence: CASSRTGDQPQHF. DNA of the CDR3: TGTGCCAGCAGCCGGACAGGGGATCAGCCCCAGCATTTT.

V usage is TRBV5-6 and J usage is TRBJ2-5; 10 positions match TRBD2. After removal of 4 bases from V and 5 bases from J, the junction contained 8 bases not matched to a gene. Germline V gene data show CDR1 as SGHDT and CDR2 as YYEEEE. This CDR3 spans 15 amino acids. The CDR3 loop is CASSRGASGSETQYF. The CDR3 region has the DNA TGTGCCAGCAGCCGGGGGGCTAGCGGGAGTGAGACCCAGTACTTC.

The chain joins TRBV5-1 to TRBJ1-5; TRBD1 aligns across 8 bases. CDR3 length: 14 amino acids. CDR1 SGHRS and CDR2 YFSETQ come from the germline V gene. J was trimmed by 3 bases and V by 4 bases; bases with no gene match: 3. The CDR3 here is CASSTGQANQPQHF. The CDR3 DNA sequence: TGCGCCAGCAGCACGGGACAGGCCAATCAGCCCCAGCATTTT.